This TCR beta chain emerged from a study of radiation and T cells in renal cell carcinoma (dated by TCRdb to the early 2020s). The study in broad terms: The samples were drawn from a clinical trial, where primary renal cell carcinomas were treated with 15 Gy of stereotactic body radiation therapy and then removed by nephrectomy 4 weeks afterward. In total, 50 or so samples underwent TCR beta sequencing: approximately 25 tumors plus 27 peripheral blood samples. A total of approximately 3,800,000 unique CDR3 nucleotide sequences, encoding 2.5 million to 3 million unique CDR3 amino acid sequences, were found across all 50 or so samples.

What the work shows at the level of the full study, not this receptor alone: An increase in top tumor clonotypes in blood was observed from baseline to 2 weeks post-radiation, followed by contraction by 4 weeks, which was taken to suggest transient expansion of tumor-resident clones. With a single-armed trial design, the study had no way to address how radiation dose or scheduling affects the TCR repertoire. No pretreatment tumor biopsies were available, so the baseline intratumoral presence of clonotypes could not be determined. Dynamics of the blood repertoire were not tracked past 4 weeks after treatment.

Notes on this clone: This receptor's antigen is unknown. Base quality data are lacking; no much larger clone is found one base away.

Read against the paper, the sample's time point label means: baseline pretreatment blood. According to the study, the label for this sample's treatment or condition signals: 15 Gy SBRT to primary tumor, nephrectomy 4 weeks later. To track tumor-enriched clonotypes, serial peripheral blood was sampled from radiation-treated patients at baseline and at 2 weeks and 4 weeks after SBRT. Renal cell carcinoma with clear cell pathology was present in all patients. Genomic DNA for TCR sequencing was prepared using the QIAamp DNA Blood Mini Kit (Qiagen). The analyses included only samples that passed all quality control checks. Looking up the germline V gene yields CDR1 SGHVS and CDR2 FNYEAQ. The CDR3 numbers 14 residues from cysteine through phenylalanine. Only the CDR3 portion is preserved as DNA: 42 bases, with reading frame beginning at the first base. The V and J ends are trimmed by 4 bases and 6 bases, leaving 16 bases between them.

TCR beta libraries were generated from genomic DNA with the immunoSEQ kit, following the manufacturer's recommendations. To prepare libraries, a first multiplex PCR with proprietary primers was run, followed by a second PCR that added unique barcodes, and a bead cleanup was done after each round. Each sample batch included a kit-provided positive control reaction and a negative control reaction. The final libraries underwent checking on an Agilent 4200 TapeStation D1000 ScreenTape, volumetric pooling, and quantification by qPCR. Sequencing was performed on an Illumina NextSeq500 with a MidOutput 150-cycle cartridge, and 156 Read1 and 15 Index1 cycles were run with kit custom primers. The pooled library was loaded at approximately 1 pM, and roughly 20% PhiX control was spiked in. In the authors' own workflow: The vendor-processed data were analyzed in R, and a clonotype was defined as all T cells that share the same CDR3 nucleotide sequence. For clone abundance analyses, frequencies were normalized to the 10,000 most abundant clones in each sample. Public T cell clones, averaging fewer than five per sample, were removed before analysis. An abundance difference of at least 32-fold between compartments was the criterion for calling clonotypes tumor-enriched or baseline blood-enriched. A beta-binomial differential abundance model was used to identify clonotypes that expanded or contracted between blood time points. Similarity between tumor and blood repertoires was quantified using the Baroni-Urbani and Buser coefficient, and groups were compared with two-tailed Wilcoxon tests in R. TCRdb limited this immuneACCESS table to in-frame rearrangements with V and J called. A share of clones is missing; checked studies link under half to unresolved V genes, and the rest is unexplained. D and trimming come from the DNA, and the V and J calls and clone size come from that table. Here the sample has 95,000 to 150,000 clones; 80% to 85% occur a single time. The top ten clones comprise under 4% of the sample.

The chain was built from TRBV7-6 and TRBJ2-7; perhaps TRBD1 is the D gene, with 8 bases matching. The clonotype originates from a woman aged 60 to 75 with renal cell carcinoma. The sequences come from blood, collected from a patient whose treatment included radiotherapy and nephrectomy. The DNA is TGTGCCAGCAGCTCGGGAGGACAGGGAACCGAGCAGTACTTC. It is translated as CASSSGGQGTEQYF. When the CDR3 is completed using the reference TRBV7-6 and TRBJ2-7 genes on either side, the full variable domain is GAGVSQSPRYKVTKRGQDVALRCDPISGHVSLYWYRQALGQGPEFLTYFNYEAQQDKSGLPNDRFSAERPEGSISTLTIQRTEQRDSAMYRCASSSGGQGTEQYFGPGTRLTVT.